The present T cell receptor (beta chain) was sequenced within a study of T cells in localized non-small cell lung cancer. Study-wide findings and caveats: Tumor trailed uninvolved adjacent lung in T cell clonality, which peaked there. Sequencing was restricted to one tumor region; therefore, heterogeneity remains possible. A median roughly 57 of the top 100 tumor clones appeared in adjacent lung.

This clone was seen only a few times. The target antigen is unknown. With 4 bases clipped from V and 5 bases from J, the junction kept 10 bases outside the gene matches. CDR3 length equals 15 residues. CDR1 and CDR2 (germline): SGDLS, YYNGEE. Sequenced by immunoSEQ multiplex PCR; TCRdb stores in-frame clones only, minus some. The profile covers about 7,300 clones, with under 25% appearing a single time and 3.6% taken by the ten largest. The material sequenced was lung tumor tissue, taken before any cancer treatment. The genes are TRBV9 and TRBJ2-3, with 7 bases identical to TRBD2. The clonotype originates from a man aged 35 to 69 with stage III squamous cell lung carcinoma. CDR3 coding DNA: TGTGCCAGCAGCACTGGGAGGGCCGTGAGAGATACGCAGTATTTT. It translates to CASSTGRAVRDTQYF.